This is a list of T cell receptor beta chains from one sample in a study of cytomegalovirus exposure and HLA in healthy donors. TCRdb keeps only in-frame clones here, not all; method: immunoSEQ multiplex PCR. The sample lists about 120,000 clones, 9.5% occurring once. Sequenced input: PBMCs. The source is a young man in good health and CMV-seronegative. Both conserved end residues are part of each CDR3. The order of the fields is CDR3 DNA, CDR3 protein, V gene, clone size, D gene, J gene. A D gene is named only where the DNA matches it firmly. Not every row has a clone size; where given, it reads once, few, many or a size class.

DNA: TGTGCCAGCAGCTCAAGGGGTTTCTTT
CDR3: CASSSRGFF
V: TRBV7-2
size: -
D: -
J: TRBJ1-1

DNA: TGTGCCAGCAGCCCAATTCGACTAGCGGGAGGCTTTTACGAGCAGTACTTC
CDR3: CASSPIRLAGGFYEQYF
V: TRBV28
size: few
D: TRBD2
J: TRBJ2-7

DNA: TGCGCCAGCAGTCTAGCGCTAGCGGGGGGGAATGAGCAGTTCTTC
CDR3: CASSLALAGGNEQFF
V: TRBV4-3
size: few
D: TRBD2
J: TRBJ2-1

DNA: TGTGCCAGCAGCTTAGTTGGCAGGGACTACGAGCAGTACTTC
CDR3: CASSLVGRDYEQYF
V: TRBV7-9
size: few
D: -
J: TRBJ2-7

DNA: TGCGCCAGCAGCCCCGGACGGGGGAGCTCCTACGAGCAGTACTTC
CDR3: CASSPGRGSSYEQYF
V: TRBV4-1
size: few
D: -
J: TRBJ2-7

DNA: TGCGCCAGCAGCCAAGATGACAGGGGATACGAGCAGTACTTC
CDR3: CASSQDDRGYEQYF
V: TRBV4-1
size: few
D: TRBD1
J: TRBJ2-7

DNA: TGCGCCAGCAGCTCGACTAGCGGGATCTCAGATACGCAGTATTTT
CDR3: CASSSTSGISDTQYF
V: TRBV5-1
size: few
D: TRBD2
J: TRBJ2-3

DNA: TGTGCCAGCAGCCCGAGGACAGGGACCGGGGAGCTGTTTTTT
CDR3: CASSPRTGTGELFF
V: TRBV11-3
size: few
D: TRBD1
J: TRBJ2-2

DNA: TGCGCCAGCAGCTTAACAGGGATCTCTGGAAACACCATATATTTT
CDR3: CASSLTGISGNTIYF
V: TRBV5-1
size: -
D: -
J: TRBJ1-3

DNA: TGTGCCAGCAGTACGGACAGGGTGAAGCCCCAGCATTTT
CDR3: CASSTDRVKPQHF
V: TRBV7-2
size: few
D: TRBD1
J: TRBJ1-5

DNA: TGTGCCAGCAGCTTGGGACGACACGGGGGGGAGACCCAGTACTTC
CDR3: CASSLGRHGGETQYF
V: TRBV5-6
size: -
D: TRBD2
J: TRBJ2-5

DNA: TGTTCCTCCCAGCGGGACTCCTACAATGAGCAGTTCTTC
CDR3: CSSQRDSYNEQFF
V: TRBV6-5
size: -
D: TRBD2
J: TRBJ2-1

DNA: TGTGCCAGCTCAACGGAGACAGGGGGCTCTGGAAACACCATATATTTT
CDR3: CASSTETGGSGNTIYF
V: TRBV18
size: -
D: TRBD1
J: TRBJ1-3

DNA: TGCGCCAGCAGTGATCGGGGAGCGTCTGAAGCTTTCTTT
CDR3: CASSDRGASEAFF
V: TRBV10-1
size: -
D: -
J: TRBJ1-1

DNA: TGTGCCAGTACCCCGCGGGGGGTTGACGAGCAGTACTTC
CDR3: CASTPRGVDEQYF
V: TRBV19
size: -
D: TRBD2
J: TRBJ2-7

DNA: TGTGCTAGTGTCACGACAGGGGCTGAAGCTTTCTTT
CDR3: CASVTTGAEAFF
V: TRBV12-5
size: -
D: TRBD1
J: TRBJ1-1

DNA: TGTGCCACCAGCAGAGCGGTAGGGGGACAGCCCCAGCATTTT
CDR3: CATSRAVGGQPQHF
V: TRBV15
size: few
D: -
J: TRBJ1-5

DNA: TGTGCCACCAGCAGAGCGACAGGGAGAAACATTCAGTACTTC
CDR3: CATSRATGRNIQYF
V: TRBV15
size: -
D: TRBD1
J: TRBJ2-4

DNA: TGTGCCAGCAGTTACTCGAGGGATTTCGGCCGTACTGAAGCTTTCTTT
CDR3: CASSYSRDFGRTEAFF
V: TRBV6-5
size: -
D: -
J: TRBJ1-1

DNA: TGCGCCAGCAGCTTGGTCGCGGGGGCCTGGGGTGAGCAGTTCTTC
CDR3: CASSLVAGAWGEQFF
V: TRBV5-1
size: few
D: -
J: TRBJ2-1

DNA: TGCGCCAGCAGCCTCCAACAGGGTCTGGATGAGCAGTTCTTC
CDR3: CASSLQQGLDEQFF
V: TRBV4-1
size: -
D: -
J: TRBJ2-1

DNA: TGCGCCAGCAGCCTGGGACAGGGCGACGAGCAGTACTTC
CDR3: CASSLGQGDEQYF
V: TRBV5-1
size: -
D: TRBD1
J: TRBJ2-7

DNA: TGTGCCAGCTCACAGGGGGGACAGGCCTTCTCCTATAATTCACCCCTCCACTTT
CDR3: CASSQGGQAFSYNSPLHF
V: TRBV18
size: -
D: TRBD1
J: TRBJ1-6

DNA: TGTGCCAGCAGTTCTACGGGACAGCCCTACGAGCAGTACTTC
CDR3: CASSSTGQPYEQYF
V: TRBV28
size: -
D: TRBD1
J: TRBJ2-7

DNA: TGTGCCACCAGCAGAGACTCCATACTAGCGGGGGGGGAGACCCAGTACTTC
CDR3: CATSRDSILAGGETQYF
V: TRBV15
size: many
D: TRBD2
J: TRBJ2-5

DNA: TGCAGCGTTGTAGGGCTTTGGGAGCGGGAGAGCGCCTACGAGCAGTACTTC
CDR3: CSVVGLWERESAYEQYF
V: TRBV29-1
size: few
D: TRBD2
J: TRBJ2-7

DNA: TGTGCCAGCAGTGAGGGGACAGCGACCTCTGGAAACACCGTATATTTT
CDR3: CASSEGTATSGNTVYF
V: TRBV6-1
size: -
D: TRBD1
J: TRBJ1-3

DNA: TGTGCCAGCAGTGAATCCCGTGTAGGAGTCAATCAGCCCCAGCATTTT
CDR3: CASSESRVGVNQPQHF
V: TRBV6-1
size: -
D: -
J: TRBJ1-5

DNA: TGTGCCTGGAGTGGAGGCCTGAGGACCGGGGAGCTGTTTTTT
CDR3: CAWSGGLRTGELFF
V: TRBV30
size: -
D: -
J: TRBJ2-2

DNA: TGTGCCAGCTCAGCGGCCTCTGGGGCCAACGTCCTGACTTTC
CDR3: CASSAASGANVLTF
V: TRBV6-4
size: -
D: -
J: TRBJ2-6

DNA: TGTGCCAGCAGCTTAAGCGGATCCACAGATACGCAGTATTTT
CDR3: CASSLSGSTDTQYF
V: TRBV7-3
size: -
D: -
J: TRBJ2-3

DNA: TGTGCCAGCAGCGATGGCAGCGGGAGCCGGCACGAGCAGTACTTC
CDR3: CASSDGSGSRHEQYF
V: TRBV5-6
size: few
D: TRBD2
J: TRBJ2-7

DNA: TGTGCCTGGAGTCATGCTCGGGTTCGAGGCACAGATACGCAGTATTTT
CDR3: CAWSHARVRGTDTQYF
V: TRBV30
size: few
D: -
J: TRBJ2-3

DNA: TGTGCCAGCAGCCGATACGAGGACAGGGCAGAGACCCAGTACTTC
CDR3: CASSRYEDRAETQYF
V: TRBV7-9
size: -
D: TRBD1
J: TRBJ2-5

DNA: TGTGCCAGCAGTTACTCGACCGGGGAATACTCCTACGAGCAGTACTTC
CDR3: CASSYSTGEYSYEQYF
V: TRBV6-5
size: -
D: -
J: TRBJ2-7

DNA: TGTGCCAGCAGTACGAGGACAGGGGGTCTCTACGAGCAGTACTTC
CDR3: CASSTRTGGLYEQYF
V: TRBV27
size: few
D: TRBD1
J: TRBJ2-7

DNA: TGTGCCAGCAGTTTACAGGGGGTAACAGATACGCAGTATTTT
CDR3: CASSLQGVTDTQYF
V: TRBV2
size: few
D: TRBD1
J: TRBJ2-3

DNA: TGTGCCAGCAGTTATCAAGGACAGAATTCACCCCTCCACTTT
CDR3: CASSYQGQNSPLHF
V: TRBV6-5
size: -
D: -
J: TRBJ1-6

DNA: TGTGCCAGCGGCCGGGAGATAAATCAGCCCCAGCATTTT
CDR3: CASGREINQPQHF
V: TRBV5-5
size: -
D: -
J: TRBJ1-5

DNA: TGCGAAGACAGGGAAGACACCGGGGAGCTGTTTTTT
CDR3: CEDREDTGELFF
V: TRBV25-1
size: -
D: TRBD1
J: TRBJ2-2

DNA: TGTGCCTGGAACGACAGGGGGCAGGATGGCTACACCTTC
CDR3: CAWNDRGQDGYTF
V: TRBV30
size: few
D: TRBD1
J: TRBJ1-2

DNA: TGTGCCAGCAGCTCCTCCCCGGGGACAAAGCAGTACTTC
CDR3: CASSSSPGTKQYF
V: TRBV7-2
size: -
D: -
J: TRBJ2-7

DNA: TGTGCCAGCAGCTTAGAAAGCGTGGGTTGGGAGACCCAGTACTTC
CDR3: CASSLESVGWETQYF
V: TRBV7-2
size: few
D: -
J: TRBJ2-5

DNA: TGTGCCAGCAGTTTACGGTACGAGCAGTACTTC
CDR3: CASSLRYEQYF
V: TRBV28
size: -
D: -
J: TRBJ2-7

DNA: TGTGCCAGCAGCCTAAGAGAGGAGACCCAGTACTTC
CDR3: CASSLREETQYF
V: TRBV14
size: -
D: -
J: TRBJ2-5

DNA: TGTGCCAGCAGCTTGGACAGGGAAGAAACCATATATTTT
CDR3: CASSLDREETIYF
V: TRBV7-9
size: few
D: TRBD1
J: TRBJ1-3

DNA: TGTGCCAGTCGGGCGGACAGGGAAGTCGCTGAAGCTTTCTTT
CDR3: CASRADREVAEAFF
V: TRBV19
size: -
D: TRBD1
J: TRBJ1-1

DNA: TGTGCCAGCAGTTTAGGACTAGCGGGAGAGCAGGAGCAGTTCTTC
CDR3: CASSLGLAGEQEQFF
V: TRBV2
size: -
D: TRBD2
J: TRBJ2-1